Below are 11 T cell receptor beta chains sequenced from a single sample in a study of shared clonotypes between healthy human individuals. Libraries were prepared by immunoSEQ multiplex PCR; TCRdb keeps only in-frame clonotypes and omits some of them. The sample consists of 1.5 million to 1.9 million clones, roughly 98% of them appearing once. The sequenced sample consisted of naive CD4+ T cells sorted from blood. Subset reported: CD45RA+ positively selected. These receptors all stem from a man aged 30 to 39 in good health.

Turning to this clone: In the same sample, other DNA sequences code for this CDR3. This sequence joins TRBV18 and TRBJ2-2; D gene unclear. Germline V gives CDR1 KGHSH, CDR2 LQKENI. CDR3 size: 14 residues. The V end was cut by 6 bases, the J end by 1 base, with 9 bases between. The chain's CDR3 is CASSLPLNTGELFF. The CDR3 DNA reads TGTGCCAGCTCCCTTCCGCTGAACACCGGGGAGCTGTTTTTT. The full variable domain, rest sourced from reference TRBV18 and TRBJ2-2, is NAGVMQNPRHLVRRRGQEARLRCSPMKGHSHVYWYRQLPEEGLKFMVYLQKENIIDESGMPKERFSAEFPKEGPSILRIQQVVRGDSAAYFCASSLPLNTGELFFGEGSRLTVL.

V gene TRBV7-2 combines with J gene TRBJ2-1; D gene ambiguous. Per germline, CDR1 SGHTA and CDR2 FQGNSA. The CDR3 loop spans 12 amino acids. V was trimmed by 7 bases and J by 5 bases, leaving 9 bases between them. CDR3 DNA sequence: TGTGCCAGCACATCACCGAACAATGAGCAGTTCTTC. Its translation: CASTSPNNEQFF.

V is TRBV6-5 and J is TRBJ2-1; 7 bases line up with TRBD1. Germline CDR1 is MNHEY and CDR2 is SVGAGI. V lost 4 bases to trimming and J lost 3 bases; unmatched junction nucleotides: 6. This CDR3 spans 15 amino acids. The chain's CDR3 is CASSSLTGSYNEQFF. In nucleotides, the CDR3 is TGTGCCAGCAGTTCCTTGACAGGGAGCTACAATGAGCAGTTCTTC.

V is TRBV21-1 and J is TRBJ1-5; the tabulated D call, TRBD1, remains unverified against the DNA. TRBV21-1 is listed as a pseudogene. This CDR3 has 16 amino acids. The CDR3 nucleotides are TGTGCCAGCAGCAAAAATCAGGGCCATAGCAATCAGCCCCAGCATTTT. This codes for CASSKNQGHSNQPQHF.

This clone was seen only once. The chain has TRBV10-3 and TRBJ2-5; 7 bases fit TRBD2. The CDR3 is 14 residues long. The ends lost 0 bases at V and 3 bases at J; junction bases unmatched: 1. The V gene's germline CDR1 is ENHRY and CDR2 SYGVKD. The CDR3 is CAISESLAEETQYF. CDR3 DNA: TGTGCCATCAGTGAGTCCCTAGCGGAAGAGACCCAGTACTTC.

The CDR3 nucleotides are TGTGCCAGCAGCCTTGCCGTGGGACTAGCGGGAGACGAGCAGTACTTC. Amino acid sequence: CASSLAVGLAGDEQYF. V is TRBV7-9 and J is TRBJ2-7; 14 bases fit TRBD2. Trimming cost V 5 bases and J 5 bases; bases outside gene matches: 8. The CDR3 loop spans 16 amino acids. Germline V lookup: CDR1 SEHNR, CDR2 FQNEAQ (reference sequence).

This clone is a singleton in its sample. This chain links TRBV11-2 with TRBJ2-2; 7 positions agree with TRBD2. The length of the CDR3 is 17 residues. Germline V lookup: CDR1 SGHAT, CDR2 FQNNGV. Unmatched junction bases numbered 12, after V lost 4 bases and J lost 4 bases. CDR3 coding DNA: TGTGCCAGCAGCTCCATTTTGGGAGCGGGGAGCACCGGGGAGCTGTTTTTT. Translating gives CASSSILGAGSTGELFF.

The chain has TRBV18 and TRBJ1-3, with D unclear. Trimming took 4 bases from V and 4 from J, leaving 11 bases between them. Germline CDR1 is KGHSH and CDR2 is LQKENI. This CDR3 has 14 amino acids. CDR3 region: CASSLSNVGNTIYF. CDR3 sequence (DNA): TGTGCCAGCTCACTATCAAACGTAGGAAACACCATATATTTT.

The V and J genes are TRBV6-1 and TRBJ2-5; the D is unclear. V lost 7 bases, J lost 5 bases, and 8 bases lay in between. This CDR3 is built from 11 residues. Germline loops: CDR1 MNHNS, CDR2 SASEGT. CDR3 protein: CASTQLETQYF. The CDR3 coding sequence is TGTGCCAGCACCCAGTTGGAGACCCAGTACTTC.

The J gene is TRBJ2-1, the V gene TRBV29-1; D uncertain. The V gene's germline CDR1 is SQVTM and CDR2 ANQGSEA. The CDR3 contains 15 residues. Between the trimmed V and J ends, which lost 4 bases and 1 base, there was a span of 14 bases. CDR3 DNA sequence: TGCAGCGTTGCCGGAGCAGCGAGATCCTACAATGAGCAGTTCTTC. This gives the protein CSVAGAARSYNEQFF.

This chain uses TRBV5-5 with TRBJ1-2; possible D gene TRBD1, 6 bases. In germline, CDR1 is SGHKS, CDR2 YYEKEE (reference sequence). This CDR3 spans 16 amino acids. V shed 6 bases and J shed 8 bases, with 26 bases lying between them. The CDR3 region is CASNPRVWGGGGGYTF. The CDR3, as DNA: TGTGCCAGCAACCCCCGTGTGTGGGGCGGAGGGGGAGGCTACACCTTC.